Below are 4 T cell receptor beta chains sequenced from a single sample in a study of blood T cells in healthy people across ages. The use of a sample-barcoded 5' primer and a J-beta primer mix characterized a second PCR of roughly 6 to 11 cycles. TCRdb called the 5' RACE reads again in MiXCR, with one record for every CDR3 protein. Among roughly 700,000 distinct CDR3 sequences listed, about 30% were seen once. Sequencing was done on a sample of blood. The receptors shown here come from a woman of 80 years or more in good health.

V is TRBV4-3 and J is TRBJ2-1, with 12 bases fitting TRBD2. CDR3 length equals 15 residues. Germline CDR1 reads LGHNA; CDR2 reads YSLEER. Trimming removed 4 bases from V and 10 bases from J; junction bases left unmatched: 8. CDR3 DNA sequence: TGCGCCAGCAGCCGGCGACTAGCGGGAGTTTTCGAGCAGTTCTTC. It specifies CASSRRLAGVFEQFF.

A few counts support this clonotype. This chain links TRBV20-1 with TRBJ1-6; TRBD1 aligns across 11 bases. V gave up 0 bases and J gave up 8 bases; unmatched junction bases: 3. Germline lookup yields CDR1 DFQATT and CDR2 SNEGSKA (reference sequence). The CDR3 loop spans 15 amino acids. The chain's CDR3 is CSARDWGQGDSPLHF. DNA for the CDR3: TGCAGTGCTAGAGATTGGGGACAGGGGGATTCACCCCTCCACTTT.

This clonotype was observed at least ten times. The CDR3 region has the DNA TGTGCCAGTAGTATAACGGCCGAATATGGCTACACCTTC. This translates into CASSITAEYGYTF. The J gene is TRBJ1-2, the V gene TRBV19, with unresolved D. The CDR3 runs to 13 residues. CDR1 and CDR2 from the germline V gene are LNHDA and SQIVND (reference sequence). The germline V and J ends were trimmed by 2 bases and 5 bases, with 9 bases remaining between them.

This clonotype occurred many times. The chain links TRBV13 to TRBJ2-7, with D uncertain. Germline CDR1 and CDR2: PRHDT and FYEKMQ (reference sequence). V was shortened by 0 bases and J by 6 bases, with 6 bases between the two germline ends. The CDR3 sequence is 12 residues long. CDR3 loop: CASSLGLSEQYF. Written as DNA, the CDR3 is TGTGCCAGCAGCTTAGGCCTAAGCGAGCAGTACTTC.